This T cell receptor (beta chain) derives from a study of response to subunit inactivated influenza vaccine. Germline CDR1 and CDR2: ENHRY and SYGVKD. CDR3 length equals 15 residues. V lost 3 bases to trimming and J lost 8 bases; unmatched junction nucleotides: 8. Each CDR3 protein is one row after TCRdb ran MiXCR on the RT-PCR reads. The sample has some 540,000 distinct CDR3 sequences, approximately 24% seen once. This sample was shared with a second study, whose subject was T cells expressing NK-cell markers. That work contributes: Synthesis of TCR beta cDNA relied on 5'RACE template switching carrying UMIs.

This TCR was sampled from a man aged 50-59 years who received an inactivated influenza vaccine. This specimen was CD4+ T cells sorted from PBMCs, taken roughly 12 days after vaccination. The rearrangement joins TRBV10-3 to TRBJ2-1, with TRBD1 matching over 9 bases. In DNA form, the CDR3 reads TGTGCCATCAGTGACGGACAGGGGCTCTTCGATGAGCAGTTCTTC. It encodes CAISDGQGLFDEQFF.